These 15 T cell receptor beta chains originate from one sample sequenced in a study of T cells after yellow fever vaccination (dated by TCRdb to between 2018 and 2021). The treatment or condition label of this sample denotes: live attenuated yellow fever vaccine strain. The method behind the library was 5' RACE. Sequencing relied on an Illumina HiSeq 2500. The public reads were reprocessed in TCRdb via fastp at Q25 and MiXCR, keeping in-frame beta chains. Each entry merges the rows of one CDR3 protein and shows their most common DNA and genes. This sample lists about 350,000 distinct CDR3 sequences; roughly 8% were detected once. The ten largest clones represent roughly a sixth of the sample. Specimen: PBMCs, collected 35 to 50 days after the first yellow fever vaccination. The receptors were gathered from a man younger than 35 who received the YFV17D yellow fever vaccine.

This chain uses TRBV6-1 with TRBJ2-1; 7 bases line up with TRBD2. V gave up 1 base and J gave up 1 base; unmatched junction bases: 1. The CDR3 is 15 amino acids. Looked up from germline, CDR1 is MNHNS and CDR2 is SASEGT. The CDR3 DNA follows: TGTGCCAGCAGTGAAGTCGGGGGGTCCTACAATGAGCAGTTCTTC. It translates to CASSEVGGSYNEQFF.

A word on this clonotype: A much larger clone lies one base from this, so it may be a read error. The chain is built from TRBV11-2 and TRBJ2-1; D gene uncertain. The CDR3 sequence is 13 residues long. Trimming took 1 base from V and 4 from J, leaving 5 bases between them. Per the germline V gene, CDR1 is SGHAT and CDR2 is FQNNGV. The DNA of the CDR3 is TGTGCCAGCAGCTTAGCCAGATACAATGAGCAGTTCTTC. Translating it yields CASSLARYNEQFF.

The V call is TRBV10-3, the J call TRBJ1-6; D call uncertain. Trimming stripped 7 bases from V and 4 bases from J, with 14 bases between. Germline CDR1 is ENHRY and CDR2 is SYGVKD. There are 15 residues in the CDR3. In nucleotides, the CDR3 is TGTGCCATCATGGCCGATCAACCGTATAATTCACCCCTCCACTTT. Protein: CAIMADQPYNSPLHF.

This clonotype showed up just a few times. The rearrangement uses TRBV28 and TRBJ1-5; D unresolved. The germline gives CDR1 MDHEN, CDR2 SYDVKM. V lost 5 bases and J lost 7, with 9 bases in between. The CDR3 is 12 residues long. CDR3 residues: CASSPTGQPQHF. Here the CDR3 DNA reads TGTGCCAGCAGTCCCACGGGGCAGCCCCAGCATTTT.

This clonotype was counted a few times. This chain joins TRBV28 and TRBJ1-4; no firm D call. Trimming left V 5 bases short and J 4 bases short, with 20 bases between. The CDR3 covers 17 residues. Germline CDR1 MDHEN, CDR2 SYDVKM. CDR3 sequence: CASSPAWGRGDNEKLFF. DNA for the CDR3: TGTGCCAGCAGTCCCGCCTGGGGAAGAGGAGATAATGAAAAACTGTTTTTT.

This clonotype was counted a few times. The chain combines TRBV3-1 with TRBJ1-4; D might be TRBD1 (6 bases). V was trimmed by 3 bases and J by 8 bases, leaving 10 bases between them. The CDR3 is made up of 13 amino acids. Germline lookup yields CDR1 LGHDT and CDR2 YNNKEL (reference sequence). CDR3 region: CASSQGGREKLFF. CDR3 bases: TGTGCCAGCAGCCAGGGGGGCAGAGAAAAACTGTTTTTT.

The chain links TRBV7-2 to TRBJ2-1; maybe TRBD2 (7 bases). The germline CDR1 and CDR2 sequences are SGHTA and FQGNSA. This CDR3 region has 14 residues. Trimming stripped 5 bases from V and 7 bases from J, with 15 bases between. The CDR3 region is CASSTRGARNEQFF. The CDR3 region has the DNA TGTGCCAGCAGCACTCGGGGGGCGCGTAATGAGCAGTTCTTC.

The chain employs TRBV11-2 and TRBJ2-6; 7 bases align to TRBD1. The germline CDR1 and CDR2 sequences are SGHAT and FQNNGV. This CDR3 region has 18 residues. CDR3 bases: TGTACCTGCAGTTTAGCGCTGGGACAGCACTCTGGGGCCAACGTCCTGACTTTC. This codes for CTCSLALGQHSGANVLTF.

The rearrangement uses TRBV12-3 or TRBV12-4 and TRBJ2-1; D is possibly TRBD2 (7 bases). There are 15 residues in the CDR3. V lost 3 bases, J lost 5 bases, and 14 bases lay in between. The CDR3 sequence is CASSFFQGRDNEQFF. For the CDR3, the DNA is TGTGCCAGCAGTTTTTTTCAGGGGAGGGACAATGAGCAGTTCTTC.

This clonotype was found many times. This chain uses TRBV5-1 with TRBJ2-3; maybe TRBD2 (6 bases). The length of the CDR3 is 18 residues. Between the trimmed V and J ends, which lost 7 bases and 1 base, there was a span of 25 bases. The germline CDR1 and CDR2 sequences are SGHRS and YFSETQ. The CDR3 DNA follows: TGCGCCAGCCATCCCCAGAAAAGAGTGCGGGGTGGCACAGATACGCAGTATTTT. Protein product: CASHPQKRVRGGTDTQYF.

This clonotype occurred a few times. The gene calls are TRBV7-2 and TRBJ1-2; D gene unclear. V dropped 0 bases and J dropped 2 bases, with 7 bases sitting between them. Germline assignment: CDR1 SGHTA and CDR2 FQGNSA. There are 14 residues in the CDR3. The CDR3 loop is CASSLAPNNYGYTF. The CDR3 nucleotides read TGTGCCAGCAGCTTAGCGCCGAACAACTATGGCTACACCTTC.

This clonotype was counted a few times. The chain combines TRBV11-2 with TRBJ2-5; 9 bases agree with TRBD2. With 3 bases clipped from V and 5 bases from J, the junction kept 7 bases outside the gene matches. CDR1 and CDR2 from the germline V gene are SGHAT and FQNNGV. CDR3 length: 15 amino acids. In DNA form, the CDR3 reads TGTGCCAGCAGCTTTAGCCCTAGCGGGGCGGAGACCCAGTACTTC. It yields the protein CASSFSPSGAETQYF. Full variable domain (missing parts from reference TRBV11-2 and TRBJ2-5): EAGVAQSPRYKIIEKRQSVAFWCNPISGHATLYWYQQILGQGPKLLIQFQNNGVVDDSQLPKDRFSAERLKGVDSTLKIQPAKLEDSAVYLCASSFSPSGAETQYFGPGTRLLVL.

The chain employs TRBV12-3 or TRBV12-4 and TRBJ2-1, with TRBD2 matching over 12 bases. V shed 7 bases and J 7 bases; nucleotides not matched to a gene: 14. CDR3 length: 17 residues. Here the CDR3 DNA reads TGTGCCAGCAACCAACCGGTGGCTAGCGGGGGGGGAAATGAGCAGTTCTTC. It codes for CASNQPVASGGGNEQFF.

This clonotype showed up just a few times. V usage is TRBV7-8 and J usage is TRBJ1-3; D unclear. CDR3 length equals 14 residues. With 5 bases removed from V and 6 bases from J, the gap between germline ends came to 14 bases. Germline V gives CDR1 SGHVS, CDR2 FQNEAQ. The DNA for the CDR3 is TGTGCCAGCAGCCCCCGGCGGGGTAAAAACACCATATATTTT. Protein product: CASSPRRGKNTIYF.

The chain recombines TRBV15 with TRBJ2-5, with D maybe TRBD1 (6 bases). In germline, CDR1 is LNHNV, CDR2 YYDKDF (reference sequence). Trimming cost V 0 bases and J 4 bases, with 12 bases left between them. The CDR3 has 15 residues. The chain's CDR3 is CATSRDLGGAETQYF. The CDR3 DNA reads as TGTGCCACCAGCAGAGATCTAGGGGGAGCAGAGACCCAGTACTTC.